The subject of this entry is one TCR beta chain. What it binds is unknown. The data stem from a study of vaccination and CD4 T cells after COVID-19. Broader study findings: Reactive clonotype counts went from median roughly 19 after infection to a few dozen after vaccination, nonsignificantly.

In TCRdb, the PCR reads were re-called with MiXCR into one record per CDR3 protein. Among fewer than 25,000 distinct CDR3 sequences listed, roughly 51% were seen once. The CDR3 extends over 13 amino acids. Trimming took 2 bases from V and 9 from J, leaving 12 bases between them. Germline V gene data show CDR1 as MNHNS and CDR2 as SASEGT. Source: CD4+ T cells from blood, taken before SARS-CoV-2 vaccination. The V gene is TRBV6-1, the J gene TRBJ2-3, with D perhaps TRBD2 (5 bases). The receptor was isolated from a human donor who had recovered from COVID-19. CDR3 DNA: TGTGCCAGCAGTGAAATGGGGAGCTCCACGCAGTATTTT. It encodes CASSEMGSSTQYF.